Listed below are T cell receptor beta chains from one sample, sequenced in a study of beta chain features in type 1 diabetes. This table comes from immunoSEQ multiplex PCR, and its TCRdb copy is limited to in-frame clones, with some not included. The sample includes just under 150,000 clones, less than 15% seen only once; the top ten take around 1.4%. Material for sequencing was central memory CD4+ T cells from blood. The receptors here all came from a man between 18 and 29 years old with type 1 diabetes. The CDR3 runs from the conserved cysteine through the conserved F or W. The D gene is left open where the match is weak. For some rows the clone size is stated as once, few or many, or as a class when expanded; others skip it.

abundance | j_gene | d_gene | v_gene | CDR3nt | CDR3aa
few | TRBJ1-1 | NA | TRBV6-6 | TGTGCCAGCAGTTACTTCCCCCAAGAGGGGGACACTGAAGCTTTCTTT | CASSYFPQEGDTEAFF
few | TRBJ1-1 | NA | TRBV21-1 | TGTGCCAGCAGCAAAGCGCCGCAGGGGGCTGAAGCTTTCTTT | CASSKAPQGAEAFF
NA | TRBJ1-6 | NA | TRBV6-1 | TGTGCCAGCAGGGCTTGGGCCGCGAATTCACCCCTCCACTTT | CASRAWAANSPLHF
NA | TRBJ2-3 | NA | TRBV5-1 | TGCGCCAGCAGCTCACAGCCAGGAGGCGCTAGCACAGATACGCAGTATTTT | CASSSQPGGASTDTQYF
NA | TRBJ2-5 | NA | TRBV9 | TGTGCCAGCAGCGTAAGCTCAGTAGAGACCCAGTACTTC | CASSVSSVETQYF
few | TRBJ1-2 | NA | TRBV18 | TGTGCCAGCTCACCACCTAGTTGGCAGGAATACACCTTC | CASSPPSWQEYTF
NA | TRBJ1-1 | NA | TRBV5-6 | TGTGCCAGCAGCCAGGGGCCTGGTGGAGACACTGAAGCTTTCTTT | CASSQGPGGDTEAFF
NA | TRBJ2-7 | TRBD2 | TRBV7-2 | TGTGCCAGCAGCTTAGATGCTAGCGGGGAATACTTC | CASSLDASGEYF
NA | TRBJ2-3 | TRBD1 | TRBV5-1 | TGCGCCAGCAGCCCGGGACAGGAAACGCAGTATTTT | CASSPGQETQYF
NA | TRBJ1-3 | NA | TRBV30 | TGTGCCTGGAGTGTAGACAGTCGAGGCACCATATATTTT | CAWSVDSRGTIYF
NA | TRBJ2-5 | NA | TRBV27 | TGTGCCAGCAGTTTATTGGAGGGGGAGACCCAGTACTTC | CASSLLEGETQYF
few | TRBJ2-1 | NA | TRBV5-4 | TGTGCCAGCAGCCTCCCCGGGGCTAACAATGAGCAGTTCTTC | CASSLPGANNEQFF
NA | TRBJ2-7 | TRBD1 | TRBV14 | TGTGCCAGCAGCCAACGACAGGGGGTTCGAGGCTACGAGCAGTACTTC | CASSQRQGVRGYEQYF
NA | TRBJ2-4 | NA | TRBV5-1 | TGCGCCAGCAGCTTGGGGATACAGGGTACCGGAAACATTCAGTACTTC | CASSLGIQGTGNIQYF
few | TRBJ1-5 | NA | TRBV23-1 | TGCGCCAGCCAAAGTCCCTGCCTTACGGACGATGATCAGCCCCAGCATTTT | CASQSPCLTDDDQPQHF
few | TRBJ1-1 | NA | TRBV28 | TGTGCCAGCGGCCGCGGCCCGGGGACTGAAGCTTTCTTT | CASGRGPGTEAFF
NA | TRBJ2-3 | NA | TRBV29-1 | TGCAGCGTGCTTAGCGCAGATACGCAGTATTTT | CSVLSADTQYF
few | TRBJ1-2 | NA | TRBV6-5 | TGTGCCAGCACAGGGGCCTATGGCTACACCTTC | CASTGAYGYTF
few | TRBJ2-3 | NA | TRBV19 | TGTGCCACCAGACAGGTACCCACAGATACGCAGTATTTT | CATRQVPTDTQYF
NA | TRBJ1-2 | NA | TRBV4-2 | TGTGCCAGCAGCCAAGACCCAACCGCTGGCTACACCTTC | CASSQDPTAGYTF
few | TRBJ2-5 | NA | TRBV18 | TGTGCCAGCTCACCTACGGGGATTGTAACGGCGGGAGAGACCCAGTACTTC | CASSPTGIVTAGETQYF
NA | TRBJ2-3 | NA | TRBV4-1 | TGCGCCAGCAGCCAACCCCCAGGAGATACGCAGTATTTT | CASSQPPGDTQYF
NA | TRBJ2-7 | NA | TRBV7-2 | TGTGCCAGCAGCTTTGAGGGGTCCTACGAGCAGTACTTC | CASSFEGSYEQYF
NA | TRBJ2-1 | TRBD1 | TRBV5-1 | TGCGCCAGCAGCTTGGCCAGGACAGGGTCCTACAATGAGCAGTTCTTC | CASSLARTGSYNEQFF
NA | TRBJ2-1 | NA | TRBV10-2 | TGCGCCAGCAGTGAGCTGGCGGGCCTTGGGGATGAGCAGTTCTTC | CASSELAGLGDEQFF
NA | TRBJ2-7 | NA | TRBV10-1 | TGCGCCAGCAGTGAGGCGGTGGGCGAGCAGTACTTC | CASSEAVGEQYF
NA | TRBJ2-7 | NA | TRBV13 | TGTGCCAGCAGCTTAGGATCCTACGAGCAGTACTTC | CASSLGSYEQYF
few | TRBJ1-2 | NA | TRBV18 | TGTGCCAGCTCCCCCACCGAAGGGGGGAGAGATGGCTACACCTTC | CASSPTEGGRDGYTF
few | TRBJ1-1 | NA | TRBV7-9 | TGTGCCAGCAGCCCGCCGACCTCAGGCTTGGGGAACACTGAAGCTTTCTTT | CASSPPTSGLGNTEAFF
NA | TRBJ1-1 | NA | TRBV30 | TGTGCCTGGCAGTGGGTAACTGAAGCTTTCTTT | CAWQWVTEAFF
NA | TRBJ2-5 | NA | TRBV7-6 | TGTGCCAGCAGCTTAGCGATAGAGACCCAGTACTTC | CASSLAIETQYF
few | TRBJ1-2 | NA | TRBV30 | TGTGCCTTGGACGGGGGCTATGGCTACACCTTC | CALDGGYGYTF
NA | TRBJ2-5 | NA | TRBV2 | TGTGCCAGCTTCCAGCGGACTAAAGAGACCCAGTACTTC | CASFQRTKETQYF
few | TRBJ2-3 | NA | TRBV10-3 | TGTGCCACACTCCGGGACTCCCCGTCGGCAGATACGCAGTATTTT | CATLRDSPSADTQYF
NA | TRBJ2-1 | TRBD2 | TRBV27 | TGTGCCAGCAGTTTACTAGCGGGGGCCTACAATGAGCAGTTCTTC | CASSLLAGAYNEQFF
NA | TRBJ2-7 | TRBD1 | TRBV5-1 | TGCGCCAGCAGGGCGGGACAGGGGTCCTACGAGCAGTACTTC | CASRAGQGSYEQYF
NA | TRBJ2-2 | TRBD1 | TRBV7-8 | TGTGCCAGCAGCAGAGACAGGGGCAGGGAGCTGTTTTTT | CASSRDRGRELFF
few | TRBJ1-2 | NA | TRBV7-2 | TGTGCCAGCAGCTTAGCCGAGGGGGGCTATGGCTACACCTTC | CASSLAEGGYGYTF
few | TRBJ1-5 | TRBD1 | TRBV28 | TGTGCCAGCAGCTCACCTACAGGGGGCGTTGATCAGCCCCAGCATTTT | CASSSPTGGVDQPQHF
few | TRBJ1-2 | NA | TRBV19 | TGTGCCAGTAGTGGGGTAGCTGGCTACACCTTC | CASSGVAGYTF
few | TRBJ1-4 | NA | TRBV4-2 | TGTGCCAGCAGCCAAGACGGGGCAGGGAAGGAAAAACTGTTTTTT | CASSQDGAGKEKLFF
NA | TRBJ2-2 | TRBD1 | TRBV29-1 | TGCAGCGTCTCCGACAGGGGACGAAACACCGGGGAGCTGTTTTTT | CSVSDRGRNTGELFF
few | TRBJ2-6 | TRBD1 | TRBV4-2 | TGTGCCAGCAGCCAAGGAAGAGGGGGCTCCGGGGCCAACGTCCTGACTTTC | CASSQGRGGSGANVLTF
few | TRBJ1-1 | NA | TRBV9 | TGTGCCAGCAGCTTTACGGGGGACAACACTGAAGCTTTCTTT | CASSFTGDNTEAFF
NA | TRBJ2-3 | TRBD2 | TRBV10-3 | TGTGCCATCAGTGAGGCACGGGGGGGCCGGACAGATACGCAGTATTTT | CAISEARGGRTDTQYF
NA | TRBJ1-5 | NA | TRBV15 | TGTGCCACCAGCAGAATATTTGAGGGAGTCCAGCCCCAGCATTTT | CATSRIFEGVQPQHF
NA | TRBJ2-3 | TRBD2 | TRBV7-9 | TGTGCCAGCAGCTTCAGCGGGGGGGAAACAGATACGCAGTATTTT | CASSFSGGETDTQYF
NA | TRBJ1-2 | NA | TRBV20-1 | TGCGGTGCACAGGGCCACCATGGCTACACCTTC | CGAQGHHGYTF
few | TRBJ1-6 | NA | TRBV2 | TGTGCCAGCAGTGAAGCCGACACCGCCCTCCACTTT | CASSEADTALHF
NA | TRBJ2-6 | NA | TRBV11-2 | TGTGCCAGCTCTACAGGCCCTGGGGCCAACGTCCTGACTTTC | CASSTGPGANVLTF
NA | TRBJ2-5 | TRBD2 | TRBV7-9 | TGTGCCAGCAGCTGGCTAGCGGGGGTGGGAGAGACCCAGTACTTC | CASSWLAGVGETQYF
few | TRBJ2-5 | NA | TRBV13 | TGTGCCAGCAGCTACCTAGGTACCCAGTACTTC | CASSYLGTQYF